This T cell receptor beta chain was identified during a study of blood T cell repertoires in COVID-19. Study overall: In each case, the material was cDNA or gDNA derived from T cells, B-cell-depleted T cells, or PBMCs.

Method: immunoSEQ multiplex PCR; TCRdb's copy keeps in-frame clones and lacks some. The sample has a few hundred thousand clones, around nine tenths seen once. The CDR3 has 13 amino acids. V dropped 6 bases and J dropped 1; count of bases not matched to a gene: 2. The TCR sequence derives from a man in his 60s who had recovered from COVID-19. The chain has TRBV12-3 or TRBV12-4 and TRBJ2-7; 8 positions match TRBD1. Sequencing was carried out using peripheral blood. The DNA for the CDR3 is TGTGCCAGCAGAAGGACAGGGTCCTACGAGCAGTACTTC. Its protein product is CASRRTGSYEQYF.